This entry describes one TCR beta chain. The cohort comprised adults aged 18 to 89 years residing in approximately 22 US areas. Cohort allocation depended upon clinical history that participants reported. The sample is drawn from a study of blood T cell repertoires in COVID-19. Study-wide context: Researchers got acute and convalescent COVID-19 samples from the United States, Italy and Spain.

The V gene lost 5 bases and the J gene lost 4 bases, with 18 bases spanning the gap. Germline V gives CDR1 SGHAT, CDR2 FQDESV (reference sequence). The CDR3 sequence is 15 residues long. Original analysis: Amplified reference gene primers provided the basis for estimating nucleated cell counts. Sequenced by immunoSEQ multiplex PCR; TCRdb stores in-frame clones only, minus some. For V, J and clone size, that table is used; D and trimming come from the DNA. The sample carries some 150,000 clones, approximately 90% recorded once. This chain joins TRBV11-1 and TRBJ2-7; possible D gene TRBD1, 5 bases. The clonotype was recovered from a woman aged 25 to 39 with acute COVID-19. Sequenced sample: PBMCs or T cells enriched from blood (not recorded which). CDR3 residues: CASSPWSQGAYEQYF. The CDR3 DNA sequence: TGTGCCAGCAGCCCCTGGTCTCAGGGTGCGTACGAGCAGTACTTC.